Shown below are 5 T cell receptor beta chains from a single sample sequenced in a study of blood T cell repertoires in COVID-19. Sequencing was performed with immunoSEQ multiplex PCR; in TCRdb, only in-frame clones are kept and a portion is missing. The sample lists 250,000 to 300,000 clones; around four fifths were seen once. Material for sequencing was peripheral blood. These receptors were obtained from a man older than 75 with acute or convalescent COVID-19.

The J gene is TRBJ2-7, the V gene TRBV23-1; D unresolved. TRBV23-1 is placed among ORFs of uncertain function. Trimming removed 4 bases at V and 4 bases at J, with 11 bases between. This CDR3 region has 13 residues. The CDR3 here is CASSLSRSYEQYF. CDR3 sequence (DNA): TGCGCCAGCAGTCTTTCGCGGTCGTACGAGCAGTACTTC.

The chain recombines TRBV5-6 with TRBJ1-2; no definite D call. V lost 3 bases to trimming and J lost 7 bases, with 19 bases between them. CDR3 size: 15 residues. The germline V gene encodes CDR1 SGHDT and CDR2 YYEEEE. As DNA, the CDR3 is TGTGCCAGCAGCTCAGCCCGGGAGGTAGGACGTGGCTACACCTTC. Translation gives CASSSAREVGRGYTF.

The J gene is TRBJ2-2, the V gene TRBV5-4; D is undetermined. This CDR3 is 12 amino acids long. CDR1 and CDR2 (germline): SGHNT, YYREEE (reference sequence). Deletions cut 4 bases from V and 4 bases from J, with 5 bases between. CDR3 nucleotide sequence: TGTGCCAGCAGCCAGATCACCGGGGAGCTGTTTTTT. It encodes CASSQITGELFF.

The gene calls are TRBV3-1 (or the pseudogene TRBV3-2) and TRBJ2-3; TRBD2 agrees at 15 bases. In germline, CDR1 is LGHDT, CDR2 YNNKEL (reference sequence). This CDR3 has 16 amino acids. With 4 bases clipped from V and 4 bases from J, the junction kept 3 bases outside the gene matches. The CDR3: CASSPGTSGRSDTQYF. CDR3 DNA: TGTGCCAGCAGCCCCGGGACTAGCGGGAGGTCAGATACGCAGTATTTT.

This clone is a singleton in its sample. CDR3 bases: TGTGCCAGCAGCCTTACCCAACCCGTGGGCGCACCGAATGAAAAACTGTTTTTT. Translation gives CASSLTQPVGAPNEKLFF. This rearrangement joins TRBV5-5 to TRBJ1-4, with D hard to call. The CDR3 length is 18 residues. From germline, CDR1 is SGHKS and CDR2 YYEKEE (reference sequence). The V gene lost 4 bases and the J gene lost 5 bases, with 24 bases spanning the gap.